The T cell receptor (beta chain) under discussion was sequenced for a study of tumor-infiltrating lymphocytes in primary liver carcinoma (TCRdb year 2017). The study in broad terms: Four to six patients with histopathologically diagnosed primary liver carcinoma underwent surgical resection in China between November 2015 and early 2016. High reproducibility was observed for the technical replicate repertoires, with mean shared-clone rates approximately 0.9 and correlation coefficients above 0.95. A total of roughly 35 specimens from 5 patients, comprising around 25 tumor regions, 5 adjacent noncancerous liver tissues and 5 peripheral blood samples, were covered by TCRbeta repertoire sequencing. Tumors of the five patients were stage T1-T3 N0M0 with maximum diameters of about 4.2 to 11 cm. For each liver tumor, the study sampled five regions along with adjacent normal tissue and blood, and applied TCRbeta repertoire sequencing, expression microarrays and whole-exome sequencing. Roughly 3.65 to 7.13 million productive TCRbeta reads were obtained per sample, and no significant difference in read depth was found between tissue types. Of the five patients, three men and two women aged 30 to 69 years, four had hepatocellular carcinoma and one had combined HCC and intrahepatic cholangiocarcinoma.

Blood RNA was extracted from unsorted whole blood using TRIzol reagent, and germline DNA was obtained with the DNeasy Blood & Tissue kit. At the time of sampling, the patients had chronic HBV infection and had not received any treatment. Around 3.6 milliliters of peripheral blood were collected into K2EDTA tubes before surgery. Turning to this clonotype: Which antigen it targets is not known. No much larger clonotype is one base removed from it; base qualities were not supplied.

Study-level results and caveats: Bulk unsorted samples precluded comparing CD4+ and CD8+ T cell repertoires. A significantly larger repertoire fraction was made up by the top 250 clones in tumors than in blood (p = 0.039). Repertoire overlap was higher between tumor regions (mean around 35%) than tumor-adjacent (around 17%) or tumor-blood (14%) pairs, consistent with antigen-driven expansion. Only the TCR beta chain was sequenced, which likely underestimates true repertoire diversity because unpaired alpha chains were not captured. With just a handful of patients in the study, the authors point out that the findings should be validated in a larger study.

Trimming removed 4 bases from V and 6 bases from J; the gene matches leave 14 bases unexplained. The CDR3 runs 18 residues from the cysteine to the phenylalanine. The sequence is cut down to CDR3 DNA, 54 bases in frame from base 1. Taken from the germline V gene, the CDR1 and CDR2 loops are SGHVS and FNYEAQ. Starting from about 500 ng total RNA, TCRbeta-specific cDNA was produced by reverse transcription with a constant-region primer and ProtoScript II reverse transcriptase. Construction of the TCRbeta libraries relied on three nested rounds of multiplex PCR, following a slightly modified ARM-PCR procedure. The first two PCR rounds used multiplex TRBV1-TRBV30 forward primers with a Cbeta reverse primer, each for 10 cycles. A final 25-cycle PCR with Deep VentR polymerase added sample barcodes and Illumina adapters. Before sequencing, amplicons of 200-500 bp were purified from gel using a QIAquick gel extraction kit. An Illumina HiSeq 2500 was used to sequence the TCRbeta amplicons, generating 250-bp paired-end reads. The paper's data handling went like this. To recover full CDR3 sequences, reads were quality-trimmed using Trimmomatic v0.33 and paired reads were then merged using FLASH v1.2.11. V, D and J germline segments were assigned to the rearranged TCRbeta sequences by MiGEC v1.2.1b. Clonotype statistics, along with Shannon-Wiener diversity indices, were calculated using VDJtools v1.0.0. Except for diversity analysis, only the 250 most abundant clonotypes of each sample were used in subsequent analyses to reduce sampling bias. Using fastp at Q25 and MiXCR, TCRdb reprocessed the public reads and kept productive beta chains. Each record represents a unique CDR3 protein, reported with the most common genes and DNA among its rows. The V and J calls, along with clone size, are taken from TCRdb and not from the paper's own processing. This sample lists about 350,000 distinct CDR3 sequences; almost 65% were detected once. About 6.5% of the sample rests with the top ten.

The origin of this receptor is a middle-aged man with primary liver carcinoma and hepatitis B virus infection. This receptor chain uses TRBV7-6 and TRBJ2-2; TRBD2 aligns with 10 central bases. Sample: peripheral blood. In nucleotides, the sequence is TGTGCCAGCAGCTACCCAGCGGGAGGGCACTCAATCCCCGGGGAGCTGTTTTTT. It specifies CASSYPAGGHSIPGELFF. The CDR3 plus the reference TRBV7-6 and TRBJ2-2 genes for the other parts give the full variable domain: GAGVSQSPRYKVTKRGQDVALRCDPISGHVSLYWYRQALGQGPEFLTYFNYEAQQDKSGLPNDRFSAERPEGSISTLTIQRTEQRDSAMYRCASSYPAGGHSIPGELFFGEGSRLTVL.